This record covers a single T cell receptor (beta chain). A few counts support this clonotype. There is no known antigen for this receptor. No much larger clone is present one base from it, and per-base qualities are unavailable. The data belong to a study of T cell repertoires in cytomegalovirus infection (dated by TCRdb to about 2019). Turning to the overall study: The peptide stimulations were aimed at well-studied HLA-B-restricted epitopes as well as recently identified HLA-C-restricted CMV epitopes, whose presentation resists viral immunomodulation. Donor HLA type was relevant to the analysis, as public TCR beta signatures indicated carriage of CMV infection together with the matching HLA type.

The data were produced on an Illumina HiSeq 1500. Starting from the raw public reads, TCRdb applied fastp trimming at Q25, assembled clones with MiXCR and retained in-frame beta chains. When rows share a CDR3 protein, they turn into one entry using the most common DNA and genes. In this sample the table shows approximately 1,000,000 distinct CDR3 sequences, about a third of which occur a single time. The leading ten clones occupy around 15% of the sample. Per the publication, the treatment or condition label means: in vitro stimulation with specific CMV peptide epitopes to enrich CMV-specific T cells. What the work shows at the level of the full study, not this receptor alone: Carriers of CMV infection plus the relevant HLA type were discriminated by the cumulative frequency of public TCR beta family members in the study cohort and in an independent roughly 340-donor cohort. In the ex vivo response, HLA-C-restricted CMV-specific TCR beta clonotypes were dominant, and in two of eight donors the single most frequent clonotype came from this HLA-C-restricted group.

The clonotype was recovered from a human donor in good health (CMV status not recorded). Some clones in this sample may be carry-over from other donors' samples. This material consisted of cultured CD8+ T cells from PBMCs, taken from culture after CMV antigen stimulation.

The CDR3 in this case is CASREAASGETQYF. The bases are TGTGCCAGCAGGGAGGCAGCGAGCGGGGAGACCCAGTACTTC. The sequence joins TRBV2 to TRBJ2-5; the D gene is possibly TRBD2, with 6 bases matching. The CDR3 numbers 14 residues from cysteine through phenylalanine. The retained sequence is limited to the CDR3, 42 bases, with the frame set at the first base. Taken from the germline V gene, the CDR1 and CDR2 loops are SNHLY and FYNNEI. V is clipped by 6 bases and J by 5 bases, and the sequence between their germline boundaries is 16 bases long.